Given below is one TCR beta chain in context. Its antigen is not identified. This entry belongs to a study of T cell repertoires in cytomegalovirus infection. TCRdb reanalysed the reads using MiXCR and keeps one entry per CDR3 protein. Of about 570,000 distinct CDR3 sequences listed, about 40% are singletons. CDR1 is WSHSY and CDR2 is SAAADI in the germline V gene. The CDR3 length is 16 residues. Trimming took off 0 bases at V and 5 bases at J, with 16 bases between the two ends. The source is a human donor in good health (CMV status not recorded). Some clones in this sample may be carry-over from other donors' samples. The sample consisted of cultured PBMCs, taken from culture after CMV antigen stimulation. V is TRBV10-2 and J is TRBJ1-2, with D unclear. The CDR3 DNA is TGCGCCAGCAGTGAGTCGAACATGGGTTTGGATTATGGCTACACCTTC. Translating it yields CASSESNMGLDYGYTF.